This entry lists 3 T cell receptor beta chains sequenced from one sample in a study of T cell responses to AZD1222 COVID-19 vaccine. The table came from immunoSEQ multiplex PCR; TCRdb's copy has only in-frame clones and leaves some out. Here the sample spans about 88,000 clones, 90% to 95% being singletons. The sequencing used peripheral blood, collected on day 0 of MenACWY control vaccination. The receptors originated from an adult in good health.

On this clone: This sample includes further DNA sequences coding for the same CDR3. The V and J genes are TRBV12-3 or TRBV12-4 and TRBJ1-6; no firm D call. V was pared by 1 base and J by 8 bases, with 6 bases between. The CDR3 consists of 13 residues. The CDR3 DNA reads as TGTGCCAGCAGTTTAGGTGGGGATTCACCCCTCCACTTT. Encoded protein: CASSLGGDSPLHF.

This clone has only a few counts. CDR3 protein: CASSYRTGAYGYTF. Written as DNA, the CDR3 is TGTGCCAGCAGCTACAGGACAGGGGCCTATGGCTACACCTTC. The genes are TRBV11-2 and TRBJ1-2, with 9 bases matching TRBD1. The germline CDR1 and CDR2 sequences are SGHAT and FQNNGV. The CDR3 contains 14 residues. V was pared by 4 bases and J by 4 bases, with 4 bases of the junction left unmatched. Full variable domain (remainder filled in from reference TRBV11-2 and TRBJ1-2): EAGVAQSPRYKIIEKRQSVAFWCNPISGHATLYWYQQILGQGPKLLIQFQNNGVVDDSQLPKDRFSAERLKGVDSTLKIQPAKLEDSAVYLCASSYRTGAYGYTFGSGTRLTVV.

The chain joins TRBV7-9 to TRBJ1-2; perhaps TRBD1 as D (6 bases). The V end was cut by 5 bases, the J end by 4 bases, with 11 bases between. The CDR3 sequence is 13 residues long. The germline gives CDR1 SEHNR, CDR2 FQNEAQ (reference sequence). In nucleotides, the CDR3 is TGTGCCAGCAGCCAACAGGGACCCTATGGCTACACCTTC. Amino acid sequence: CASSQQGPYGYTF.